The T cell receptor beta chain described here comes from a study of blood T cells in healthy people across ages. CDR1 is SGHTA, CDR2 FQGNSA, per germline. V was pared by 5 bases and J by 9 bases, with 17 bases between. This CDR3 comprises 14 residues. It was with a sample-barcoded 5' primer and a J-beta primer mix that a second PCR of roughly 7 to 12 cycles was run. TCRdb processed the 5' RACE reads anew with MiXCR; each CDR3 protein has one entry. The sample has hundreds of thousands of distinct CDR3 sequences; around 50% are singletons. The receptor's source is a middle-aged man in good health. J is TRBJ1-5 and V is TRBV7-2, with D maybe TRBD1 (5 bases). The sequencing sample was made of blood. Here the CDR3 DNA reads TGTGCCAGCAGCCGGAGGACGGACGGGGCGCCCCAGCATTTT. Amino acid sequence: CASSRRTDGAPQHF.